Described below is a single T cell receptor beta chain sequence and its context. Its specificity is unknown. The CDR3 is made up of 16 amino acids. Germline CDR1 is MGHRA and CDR2 is YSYEKL. The ends were cut back, 1 base at V and 0 bases at J, with 11 bases in the middle. The record originates from a study of T cell repertoires in ileal Crohn's disease. For the study at large: Surgery for a complication: stricturing in approximately 60%, penetrating in approximately 39%.

Study-wide findings and caveats: Compared with CD4 T cells, sorted CD8 cells carried more expanded clones.

Time point here: neoterminal ileum biopsy at postoperative endoscopy, about 6 months after surgery. The assay was immunoSEQ multiplex PCR, and TCRdb's table has in-frame clones only and misses some. The repertoire consists of roughly 62,000 clones, with about 88% occurring once and the leading ten covering roughly 2%. The chain uses TRBV4-1 and TRBJ2-3; TRBD1 is a possible D gene (5 bases). This clonotype originated in an adult with Crohn's disease. Material for sequencing was ileal tissue. The DNA of the CDR3 is TGCGCCAGCAGCCAAGCGGCAGGGTCTAGCACAGATACGCAGTATTTT. It specifies CASSQAAGSSTDTQYF.